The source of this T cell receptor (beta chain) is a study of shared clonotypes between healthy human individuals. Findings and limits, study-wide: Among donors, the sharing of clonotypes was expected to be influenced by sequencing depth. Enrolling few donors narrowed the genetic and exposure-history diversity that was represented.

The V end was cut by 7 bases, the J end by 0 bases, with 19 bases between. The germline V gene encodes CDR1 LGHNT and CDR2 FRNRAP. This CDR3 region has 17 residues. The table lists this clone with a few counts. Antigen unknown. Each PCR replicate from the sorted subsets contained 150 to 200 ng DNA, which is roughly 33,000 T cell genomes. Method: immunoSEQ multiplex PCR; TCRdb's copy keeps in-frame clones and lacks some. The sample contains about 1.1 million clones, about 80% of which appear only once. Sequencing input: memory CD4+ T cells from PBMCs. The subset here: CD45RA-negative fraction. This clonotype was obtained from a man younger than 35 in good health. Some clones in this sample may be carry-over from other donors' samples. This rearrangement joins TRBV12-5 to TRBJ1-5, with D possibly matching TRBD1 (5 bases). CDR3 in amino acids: CASAPTGASYSNQPQHF. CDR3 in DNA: TGTGCTAGTGCCCCAACCGGGGCATCGTATAGCAATCAGCCCCAGCATTTT.